These T cell receptor beta chains were read from a single sample in a study of T cells in localized non-small cell lung cancer. Here immunoSEQ multiplex PCR was the method, and the copy in TCRdb shows in-frame clones only, minus some. This sample has around 28,000 clones, with around 94% found just once. The starting material was peripheral blood, obtained before any cancer treatment. Every receptor here comes from a woman aged 40-69 years with stage I lung adenocarcinoma. CDR3s include the opening cysteine and the closing phenylalanine or tryptophan. A D gene is named only where the DNA matches it firmly. Clone size appears in some rows only: once, few, many, or a class for an expanded clone.

TRBJ1-1,NA,NA,TRBV11-3,TGTGCCAGCAGCTTAGCGGGATACACTGAAGCTTTCTTT,CASSLAGYTEAFF
TRBJ1-2,TRBD1,NA,TRBV2,TGTGCCAGCAGTGGACAGGGCGTTGGCTATGGCTACACCTTC,CASSGQGVGYGYTF
TRBJ2-2,NA,once,TRBV7-3,TGTGCCAGCAGCTTCTCGAACACCGGGGAGCTGTTTTTT,CASSFSNTGELFF
TRBJ1-3,NA,NA,TRBV7-2,TGTGCCAGCAGCTTAGTTGGCGCGAACTCTGGAAACACCATATATTTT,CASSLVGANSGNTIYF
TRBJ2-7,NA,NA,TRBV5-1,TGCGCCAGCAGCTTGGAGGCCTCCTACGAGCAGTACTTC,CASSLEASYEQYF
TRBJ1-5,NA,NA,TRBV6-1,TGTGCCAGCAGTGAAGGACGGGGTCAGCCCCAGCATTTT,CASSEGRGQPQHF
TRBJ2-7,TRBD1,medium-sized,TRBV19,TGTGCCAGTAGTCGCAGACAGGGGGCGTACGAGCAGTACTTC,CASSRRQGAYEQYF
TRBJ1-3,TRBD1,once,TRBV2,TGTGCCAGCAGGGAGGACAGGGCTTACACCATATATTTT,CASREDRAYTIYF
TRBJ2-7,NA,once,TRBV7-8,TGTGCCAGCAGCTTAGGGCGGACTACCTACGAGCAGTACTTC,CASSLGRTTYEQYF
TRBJ1-6,TRBD1,NA,TRBV7-2,TGTGCCAGCAGCCCCGACAGGGGAAATTCACCCCTCCACTTT,CASSPDRGNSPLHF
TRBJ2-3,TRBD2,once,TRBV7-2,TGTGCCAGCAGCATCGCTAGCGGGAGGGCAGATACGCAGTATTTT,CASSIASGRADTQYF
TRBJ1-3,NA,NA,TRBV7-9,TGTGCCAGCAGCGGCGGTCCGGGGGGCTCTGGAAACACCATATATTTT,CASSGGPGGSGNTIYF
TRBJ2-7,TRBD1,NA,TRBV6-6,TGTGCCAGCAGGATTTCGGACAGGGGTGGGTACGAGCAGTACTTC,CASRISDRGGYEQYF
TRBJ2-3,TRBD2,NA,TRBV6-6,TGTGCCAGCAGTCCCAGACTAGCGGTCCGAGATACGCAGTATTTT,CASSPRLAVRDTQYF
TRBJ2-1,NA,once,TRBV5-1,TGCGCCAGCAGCTTGGGCGCAGGGCTTGGGAATGAGCAGTTCTTC,CASSLGAGLGNEQFF
TRBJ2-3,TRBD1,NA,TRBV2,TGTGCCAGCAAGGGGGCCGGGACCCCGGCAGATACGCAGTATTTT,CASKGAGTPADTQYF
TRBJ1-1,NA,NA,TRBV6-5,TGTGCCAGCAGTCTCACCGGGACTCAGAACGAAGCTTTCTTT,CASSLTGTQNEAFF
TRBJ2-7,NA,NA,TRBV5-6,TGTGCCAGCAGCCTCCGTGCAAGGCTCGGGACCTACGAGCAGTACTTC,CASSLRARLGTYEQYF
TRBJ2-7,NA,NA,TRBV2,TGTGCCAGCAGACAGGAGACCCAAGAGCAGTACTTC,CASRQETQEQYF
TRBJ1-2,TRBD1,NA,TRBV27,TGTGCCAGCAGTTCAATTGACAGGGGCTATGGCTACACCTTC,CASSSIDRGYGYTF
TRBJ2-3,NA,NA,TRBV5-1,TGCGCCAGCAGCCCCGCCCCGCGGAACACAGATACGCAGTATTTT,CASSPAPRNTDTQYF
TRBJ2-1,TRBD2,NA,TRBV15,TGTGCCACCAGCAGAGATGGGACTAGCGAAGACAATGAGCAGTTCTTC,CATSRDGTSEDNEQFF